These 12 T cell receptor beta chains came from one sample sequenced in a study of kidney transplant recipient with SARS-CoV-2 infection. TCRdb ran MiXCR on the reads and lists one entry per CDR3 protein. The data contain some 220,000 distinct CDR3 sequences, around 28% of them singletons. The sequences come from a blood sample, collected at baseline and on roughly day 110 from a kidney transplant recipient. These receptors were taken from a male patient aged 30 to 40 who had COVID-19 and was a kidney transplant recipient. The graft donor may account for some of the T cells.

This clonotype was observed at least ten times. This chain links TRBV6-1 with TRBJ1-2; no definite D call. V lost 4 bases to trimming and J lost 4 bases, with 22 bases between them. The CDR3 runs 17 residues. Germline V gene sequence: CDR1 MNHNS, CDR2 SASEGT. The chain's CDR3 is CASSVNPSMRKTYGYTF. The DNA of the CDR3 is TGTGCCAGCAGTGTCAATCCCTCTATGCGAAAGACCTATGGCTACACCTTC.

This clonotype was seen many times. The CDR3 reads CASVLGYGYTF. The CDR3 DNA is TGTGCCAGCGTATTGGGGTATGGCTACACCTTC. The chain employs TRBV2 and TRBJ1-2, with unresolved D. This CDR3 is 11 amino acids long. Deletions cut 8 bases from V and 5 bases from J, with 9 bases between. CDR1 is SNHLY, CDR2 FYNNEI, per germline.

This clonotype has a count of ten or more. V is TRBV30 and J is TRBJ1-3; 8 positions agree with TRBD1. V shed 4 bases and J 1 base; nucleotides not matched to a gene: 0. There are 13 residues in the CDR3. The germline V gene encodes CDR1 GTSNPN and CDR2 SVGIG (reference sequence). CDR3 sequence reads: CAWNRGSGNTIYF. The CDR3 nucleotides are TGTGCCTGGAACAGGGGGTCTGGAAACACCATATATTTT. The whole variable domain, filled in from reference TRBV30 and TRBJ1-3, reads SQTIHQWPATLVQPVGSPLSLECTVEGTSNPNLYWYRQAAGRGLQLLFYSVGIGQISSEVPQNLSASRPQDRQFILSSKKLLLSDSGFYLCAWNRGSGNTIYFGEGSWLTVV.

This clonotype was detected ten times or more. J is TRBJ2-5 and V is TRBV3-1; unclear D gene. Germline V CDR1 and CDR2: LGHDT, YNNKEL (reference sequence). Trimming cost V 5 bases and J 5 bases, with 24 bases left between them. The CDR3 consists of 17 residues. The chain's CDR3 is CASSVGDPISFSETQYF. CDR3 bases: TGTGCCAGCAGCGTTGGAGATCCCATTTCTTTCTCTGAGACCCAGTACTTC.

Points on this clonotype: This could be a read error, since a much larger clone is one nucleotide away. The gene calls are TRBV13 and TRBJ2-5, with 9 bases fitting TRBD2. The DNA matches TRBJ2-7 better at its end, which makes the J call doubtful. The CDR3 length is 14 residues. Germline CDR1 is PRHDT and CDR2 is FYEKMQ (reference sequence). The CDR3, as DNA: TGTGCCAGCAGTTCGCAACTAGCGGGCCACGAGCAGTACTTC. Its translation: CASSSQLAGHEQYF.

Turning to this clonotype: This sequence may be a read error, since a much larger clone differs from it by one base. The chain employs TRBV7-9 and TRBJ2-2; D is uncertain. Per germline, CDR1 SEHNR and CDR2 FQNEAQ (reference sequence). V lost 6 bases and J 3 bases, leaving 14 bases between the germline ends. The CDR3 is 15 residues long. CDR3 amino acids: CASRTSNGYTGELFF. In nucleotides, the CDR3 is TGTGCCAGCAGGACCTCGAACGGATACACCGGGGAGCTGTTTTTT.

As regards this clonotype: This sequence may be a read error, since a much larger clone differs from it by one base. The conserved phenylalanine or tryptophan is not found at the CDR3 terminus, so this likely reflects a read error. The rearrangement joins TRBV6-5 to TRBJ1-2; D uncertain. Germline V CDR1 and CDR2: MNHEY, SVGAGI. V lost 5 bases and J 0 bases, leaving 7 bases between the germline ends. CDR3 length equals 13 residues. CDR3 nucleotides: TGTGCCAGCAGTATGCCATCTAACTATGGCTACACCCTC. Protein product: CASSMPSNYGYTL.

As concerns this clonotype: This may stem from a read error, because a much larger clone lies one nucleotide away. This rearrangement joins TRBV6-4 to TRBJ2-7, with D possibly called TRBD1 or TRBD2 (5 bases each). Germline CDR1 and CDR2: MRHNA and SNTAGT. CDR3 length equals 16 residues. Trimming pared 0 bases from V and 1 base from J, leaving 13 bases between. In nucleotides, the CDR3 is TGTGCCAGCAGTGACTCTGAGGGGCCACCGTCCTACGAGCAGTACTTC. Translation: CASSDSEGPPSYEQYF.

This chain connects TRBV23-1 to TRBJ1-2; unclear D gene. TRBV23-1 is flagged as an ORF with uncertain function. The CDR3 is 17 amino acids. V shed 5 bases and J shed 4 bases, with 23 bases lying between them. CDR3 amino acids: CASSVSVLRRNTYGYTF. The CDR3 nucleotides are TGCGCCAGCAGTGTATCCGTGCTACGCAGAAATACCTATGGCTACACCTTC.

This clonotype appeared a single time. A read error is possible here, since a much larger clone lies one base away. The J gene is TRBJ2-7, the V gene TRBV18, with D unclear. Trimming removed 6 bases at V and 3 bases at J, with 12 bases between. The CDR3 loop spans 13 amino acids. Germline CDR1 and CDR2: KGHSH and LQKENI. This CDR3 is CASSQPDRYEQYF. The CDR3 DNA reads TGTGCCAGCTCCCAACCTGACCGCTACGAGCAGTACTTC. Combining the CDR3 with reference TRBV18 and TRBJ2-7 gives the whole variable domain NAGVMQNPRHLVRRRGQEARLRCSPMKGHSHVYWYRQLPEEGLKFMVYLQKENIIDESGMPKERFSAEFPKEGPSILRIQQVVRGDSAAYFCASSQPDRYEQYFGPGTRLTVT.

This clonotype was found many times. The V call is TRBV7-9, the J call TRBJ2-5; TRBD1 agrees at 8 bases. Trimming cost V 4 bases and J 7 bases; bases outside gene matches: 17. CDR3 length equals 17 residues. Germline V gives CDR1 SEHNR, CDR2 FQNEAQ (reference sequence). The CDR3 DNA reads TGTGCCAGCAGCTCCCGACCCTCTCCAGGGGGCTTAGGGACCCAGTACTTC. It is translated as CASSSRPSPGGLGTQYF.

Concerning this clonotype itself: A much larger clone lies a single base off, so this may be a read error. The V call is TRBV20-1, the J call TRBJ1-1; D is undetermined. CDR3 length: 13 amino acids. CDR1 and CDR2 from the germline V gene are DFQATT and SNEGSKA (reference sequence). V dropped 8 bases and J dropped 0 bases, with 13 bases sitting between them. The CDR3 here is CSRAASMNTEAFF. CDR3 nucleotides: TGCAGTAGGGCAGCATCCATGAACACTGAAGCTTTCTTT.